This T cell receptor beta chain was captured by sequencing in a study of blood T cell repertoires in COVID-19 (dated by TCRdb to between 2020 and 2021). At the level of the whole study: Recovered participants in ImmuneRACE Cohort 3 were defined as having two consecutive negative NP/OP PCR tests, clearance from a healthcare professional, or resolution of symptoms. The sample metadata nearly always contained a de-identified subject ID, COVID-19 status, age in years and sex. Where HLA class I and class II types were available, the types were taken from metadata supplied by the sample provider, not from assay-based typing. The material from the prospective study consisted of cDNA or gDNA derived from T cells, B-cell-depleted T cells, or PBMCs. The dataset comprised deeply sampled blood TCRbeta repertoires from subjects exposed to, actively infected with, or recovered from COVID-19. Samples were obtained from the ongoing ImmuneRACE study (first 160 participants) and from over 1,000 subjects provided by 6 global collaborators. A freely available public database, intended as a resource for researchers studying the immune response to SARS-CoV-2, is where the repertoires were released. Samples covering the acute and convalescent phases of COVID-19 were provided by collaborators in the United States, Italy and Spain. On the study overall, not on this receptor specifically: How much clinical and demographic metadata was included differed by source and by participant, and the metadata was provided uncurated.

Comment on this clone: What antigen it recognizes has not been identified. No base qualities exist here, and no much larger clone lies one base off it.

TCRbeta CDR3 regions were amplified from genomic DNA using the immunoSEQ Assay, a bias-controlled multiplex PCR. The published analysis was carried out like this. The number of nucleated cells in each sample was estimated from the amplification of reference gene primers within the assay. Sequence reads were collapsed and filtered to measure the absolute abundance of every unique TCRbeta CDR3 rearrangement. For each sample, productive Simpson clonality was calculated by taking the square root of Simpson's diversity index across productive rearrangements. In TCRdb, the immuneACCESS table is reduced to in-frame sequences with V and J assigned. These tables do not hold every clone; where another copy was compared, an unresolved V gene accounts for under half, and the others remain unexplained. V, J and clone size were drawn from that table, and D and trimming were deduced from the DNA. The sample table holds hundreds of thousands of clones, of which approximately 90% were seen once. 2% to 2.5% of the sample belongs to the ten largest clones.

Enrolling through a virtual design, the prospective study's participants ranged in age from roughly 18 to 95 years and lived across roughly 23 United States geographic areas. In the prospective study, cohorts were assigned on the basis of participant-reported clinical history obtained from a screening survey and a study questionnaire. In the prospective study, mobile phlebotomists collected whole blood, serum and a nasopharyngeal or oropharyngeal swab from each participant. Prospective study participants could optionally give additional blood draws and questionnaires over a roughly two-month period. Blood samples from the prospective study were shipped frozen or at room temperature prior to DNA extraction. The germline V gene yields SGHTA for CDR1 and FQGNSA for CDR2. The germline ends are 16 bases apart after V is trimmed by 3 bases and J by 7 bases. From cysteine to phenylalanine, the CDR3 is 16 amino acids long. Here the CDR3 DNA is all that survives: 48 bases in frame from base 1.

The specimen was PBMCs or T cells enriched from blood (not recorded which). This sequence originates from a woman aged 60-75 years in a cohort exposed to, infected with or recovered from COVID-19 (not recorded which). The V gene is TRBV7-2 and the J gene is TRBJ1-6; a confident D gene designation cannot be given. CDR3 sequence: CASSLRVRGDNSPLHF. The sequenced DNA is TGTGCCAGCAGCTTGCGGGTACGGGGTGACAATTCACCCCTCCACTTT.